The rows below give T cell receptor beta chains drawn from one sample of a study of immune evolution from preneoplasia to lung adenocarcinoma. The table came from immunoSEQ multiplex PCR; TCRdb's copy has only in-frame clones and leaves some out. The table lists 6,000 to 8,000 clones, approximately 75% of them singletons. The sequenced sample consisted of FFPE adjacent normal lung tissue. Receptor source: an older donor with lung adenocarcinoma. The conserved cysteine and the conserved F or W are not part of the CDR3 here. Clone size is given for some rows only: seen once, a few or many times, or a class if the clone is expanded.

AWSVPWDRGRREQY,14,TRBV30,NA
ASSQERLKTGGTSTDTQY,18,TRBV4-1,NA
ASSLSWIGQTGELF,14,TRBV5-1,NA
ASRRATGGKLF,11,TRBV11-2,NA
ASSEVTGNPSSEQY,14,TRBV2,once
ASSRSTGGSSAPLH,14,TRBV18,medium-sized
ASSPQSENEQF,11,TRBV18,few
ASSQGTGTGTYNEQF,15,TRBV5-4,NA
AISLGGNQPQH,11,TRBV10-3,NA
SVSSGSSYEQY,11,TRBV29-1,NA
ASRAPGRGNLNEQF,14,TRBV5-1,NA
ATSRFLTGMGGYT,13,TRBV15,NA
ASRDRDRVQDGYT,13,TRBV27,NA
ASRLGGQNTEAF,12,TRBV5-4,large
ASQDRPNYGYT,11,TRBV19,NA
ASSVRRRETQY,11,TRBV27,NA
ASSLMSGAQETQY,13,TRBV7-3,NA